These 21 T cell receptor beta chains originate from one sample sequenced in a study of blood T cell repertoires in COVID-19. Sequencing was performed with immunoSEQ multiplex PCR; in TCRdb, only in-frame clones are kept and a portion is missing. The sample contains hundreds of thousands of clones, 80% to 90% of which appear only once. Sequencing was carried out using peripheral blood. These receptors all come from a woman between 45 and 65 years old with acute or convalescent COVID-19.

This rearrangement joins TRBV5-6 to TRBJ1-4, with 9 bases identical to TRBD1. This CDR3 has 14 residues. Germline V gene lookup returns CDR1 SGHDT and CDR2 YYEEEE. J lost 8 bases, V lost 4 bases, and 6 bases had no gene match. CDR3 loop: CASSRTGVGEKLFF. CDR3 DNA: TGTGCCAGCAGCCGGACAGGGGTAGGGGAAAAACTGTTTTTT.

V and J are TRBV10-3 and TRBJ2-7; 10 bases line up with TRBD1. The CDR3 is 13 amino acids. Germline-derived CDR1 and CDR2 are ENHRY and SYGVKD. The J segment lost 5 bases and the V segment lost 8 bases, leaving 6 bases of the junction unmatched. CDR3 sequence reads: CAIGGTGDHEQYF. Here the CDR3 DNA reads TGTGCCATCGGAGGGACAGGGGACCACGAGCAGTACTTC.

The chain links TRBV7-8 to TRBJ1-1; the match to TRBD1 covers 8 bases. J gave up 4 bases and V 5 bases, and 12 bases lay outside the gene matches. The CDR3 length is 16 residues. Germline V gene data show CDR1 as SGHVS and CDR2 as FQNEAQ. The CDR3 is CASSRPAGGAVTEAFF. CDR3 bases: TGTGCCAGCAGCCGGCCCGCAGGGGGCGCGGTCACTGAAGCTTTCTTT.

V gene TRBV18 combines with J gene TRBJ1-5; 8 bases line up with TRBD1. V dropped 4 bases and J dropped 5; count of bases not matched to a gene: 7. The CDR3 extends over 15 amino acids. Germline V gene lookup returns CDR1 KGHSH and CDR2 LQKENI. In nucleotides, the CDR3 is TGTGCCAGCTCACTTAGGACAGGGTTCGATCAGCCCCAGCATTTT. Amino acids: CASSLRTGFDQPQHF.

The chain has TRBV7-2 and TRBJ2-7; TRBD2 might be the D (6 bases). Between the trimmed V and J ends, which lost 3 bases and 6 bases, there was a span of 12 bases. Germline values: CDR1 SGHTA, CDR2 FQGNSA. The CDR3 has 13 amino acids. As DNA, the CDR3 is TGTGCCAGCAGCTTGAAGGGAGGAGGCGAGCAGTACTTC. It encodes CASSLKGGGEQYF.

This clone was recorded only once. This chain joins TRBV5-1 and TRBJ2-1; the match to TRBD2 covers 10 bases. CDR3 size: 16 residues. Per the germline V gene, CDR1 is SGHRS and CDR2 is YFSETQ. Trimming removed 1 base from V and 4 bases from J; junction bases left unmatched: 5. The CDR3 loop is CASSLSTSGMYNEQFF. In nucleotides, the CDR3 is TGCGCCAGCAGCTTGTCTACTAGCGGGATGTACAATGAGCAGTTCTTC. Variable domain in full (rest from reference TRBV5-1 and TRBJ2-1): KAGVTQTPRYLIKTRGQQVTLSCSPISGHRSVSWYQQTPGQGLQFLFEYFSETQRNKGNFPGRFSGRQFSNSRSEMNVSTLELGDSALYLCASSLSTSGMYNEQFFGPGTRLTVL.

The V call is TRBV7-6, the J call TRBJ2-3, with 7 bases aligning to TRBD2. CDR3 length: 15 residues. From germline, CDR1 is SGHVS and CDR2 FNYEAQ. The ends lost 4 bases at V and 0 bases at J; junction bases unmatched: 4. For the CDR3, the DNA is TGTGCCAGCAGCTCACTAGCGACTAGCACAGATACGCAGTATTTT. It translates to CASSSLATSTDTQYF.

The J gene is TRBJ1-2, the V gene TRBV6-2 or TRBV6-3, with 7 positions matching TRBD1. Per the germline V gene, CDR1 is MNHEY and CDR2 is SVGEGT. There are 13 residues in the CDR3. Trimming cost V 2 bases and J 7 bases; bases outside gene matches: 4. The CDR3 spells CASSYGTEFGYTF. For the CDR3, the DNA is TGTGCCAGCAGTTACGGGACAGAATTTGGCTACACCTTC.

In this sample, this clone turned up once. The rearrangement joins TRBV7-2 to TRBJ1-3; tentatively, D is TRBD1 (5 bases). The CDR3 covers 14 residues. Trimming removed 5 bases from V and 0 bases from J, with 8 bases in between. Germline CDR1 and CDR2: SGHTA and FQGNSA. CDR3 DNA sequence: TGTGCCAGCAGCCCTCAGGGCTCTGGAAACACCATATATTTT. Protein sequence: CASSPQGSGNTIYF.

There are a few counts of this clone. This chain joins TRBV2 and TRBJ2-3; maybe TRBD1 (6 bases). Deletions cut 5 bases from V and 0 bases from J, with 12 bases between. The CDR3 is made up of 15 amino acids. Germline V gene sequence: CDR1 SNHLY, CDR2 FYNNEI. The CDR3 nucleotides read TGTGCCAGCAGTATACAGGGCTCTAGCACAGATACGCAGTATTTT. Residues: CASSIQGSSTDTQYF.

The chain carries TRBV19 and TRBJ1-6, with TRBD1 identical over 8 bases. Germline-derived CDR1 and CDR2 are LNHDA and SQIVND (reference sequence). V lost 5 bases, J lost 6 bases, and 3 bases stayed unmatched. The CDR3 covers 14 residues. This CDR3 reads CASSFGQGNSPLHF. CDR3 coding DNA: TGTGCCAGTAGTTTCGGACAGGGTAATTCACCCCTCCACTTT.

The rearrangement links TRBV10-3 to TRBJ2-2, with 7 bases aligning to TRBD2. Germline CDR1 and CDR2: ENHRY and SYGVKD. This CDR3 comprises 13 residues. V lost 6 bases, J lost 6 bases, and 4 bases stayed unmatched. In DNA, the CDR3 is TGTGCCATCAGAGCGGGATTGGCCGGGGAGCTGTTTTTT. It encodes CAIRAGLAGELFF.

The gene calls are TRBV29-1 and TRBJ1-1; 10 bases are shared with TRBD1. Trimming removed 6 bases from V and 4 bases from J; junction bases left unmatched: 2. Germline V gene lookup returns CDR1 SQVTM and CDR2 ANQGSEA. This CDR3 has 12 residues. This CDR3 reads CSVRDRGTEAFF. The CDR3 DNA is TGCAGCGTAAGGGACAGGGGCACTGAAGCTTTCTTT.

The chain's CDR3 is CASSQNRQGGYTF. The CDR3 bases are TGTGCCAGCAGCCAAAACCGACAGGGTGGCTACACCTTC. The chain couples TRBV3-1 (or the pseudogene TRBV3-2) to TRBJ1-2; 7 nucleotides line up with TRBD1. CDR1 and CDR2 (germline): LGHDT, YNNKEL (reference sequence). V gave up 2 bases and J gave up 7 bases; unmatched junction bases: 4. This CDR3 region has 13 residues.

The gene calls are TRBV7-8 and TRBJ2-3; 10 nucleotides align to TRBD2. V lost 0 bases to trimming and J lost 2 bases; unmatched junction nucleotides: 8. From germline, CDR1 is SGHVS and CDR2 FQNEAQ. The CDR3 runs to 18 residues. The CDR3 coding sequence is TGTGCCAGCAGCTTAGCTCCGGGACTAGCGACCCCCACAGATACGCAGTATTTT. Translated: CASSLAPGLATPTDTQYF. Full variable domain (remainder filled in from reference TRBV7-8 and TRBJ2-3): GAGVSQSPRYKVAKRGQDVALRCDPISGHVSLFWYQQALGQGPEFLTYFQNEAQLDKSGLPSDRFFAERPEGSVSTLKIQRTQQEDSAVYLCASSLAPGLATPTDTQYFGPGTRLTVL.

The CDR3 DNA sequence: TGTGCCAGCAGCTTTGGAACAGCCCTTAAAGCTTTCTTT. Protein: CASSFGTALKAFF. The rearrangement links TRBV7-2 to TRBJ1-1; no firm D call. The ends were cut back, 3 bases at V and 9 bases at J, with 14 bases in the middle. The germline V gene encodes CDR1 SGHTA and CDR2 FQGNSA. The CDR3 is made up of 13 amino acids.

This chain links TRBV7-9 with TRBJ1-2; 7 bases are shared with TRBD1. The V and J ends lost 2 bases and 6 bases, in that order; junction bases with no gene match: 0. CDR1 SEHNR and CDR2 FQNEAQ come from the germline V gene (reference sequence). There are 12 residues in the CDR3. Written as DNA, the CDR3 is TGTGCCAGCAGCTTACAGGGGGATGGCTACACCTTC. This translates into CASSLQGDGYTF.

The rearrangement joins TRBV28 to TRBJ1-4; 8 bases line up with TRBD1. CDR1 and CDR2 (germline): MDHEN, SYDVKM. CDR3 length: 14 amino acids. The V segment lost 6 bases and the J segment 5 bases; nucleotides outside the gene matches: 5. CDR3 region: CASRWDRPNEKLFF. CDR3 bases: TGTGCCAGCAGGTGGGACAGGCCGAATGAAAAACTGTTTTTT.

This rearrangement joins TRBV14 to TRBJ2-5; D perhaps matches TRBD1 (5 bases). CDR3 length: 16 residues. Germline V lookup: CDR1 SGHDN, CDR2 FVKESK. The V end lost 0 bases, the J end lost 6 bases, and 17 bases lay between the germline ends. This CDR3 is CASSQDPGQPWKTQYF. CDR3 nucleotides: TGTGCCAGCAGCCAAGATCCCGGACAACCATGGAAGACCCAGTACTTC.

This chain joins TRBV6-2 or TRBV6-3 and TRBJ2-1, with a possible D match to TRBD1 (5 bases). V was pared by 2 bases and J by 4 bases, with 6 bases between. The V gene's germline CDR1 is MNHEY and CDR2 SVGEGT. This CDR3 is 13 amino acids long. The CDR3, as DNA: TGTGCCAGCAGTTACGGGGCGTACAATGAGCAGTTCTTC. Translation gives CASSYGAYNEQFF.

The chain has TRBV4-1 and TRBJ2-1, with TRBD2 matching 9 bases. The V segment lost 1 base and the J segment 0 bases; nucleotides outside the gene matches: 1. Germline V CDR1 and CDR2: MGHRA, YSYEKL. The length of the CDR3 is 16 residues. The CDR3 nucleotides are TGCGCCAGCAGCCAAGTGCGGGGGGGCTCCTACAATGAGCAGTTCTTC. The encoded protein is CASSQVRGGSYNEQFF.